The clone carrying this T cell receptor beta chain came up many times. As yet, its antigen is unknown. V dropped 7 bases and J dropped 2 bases, with 20 bases sitting between them. CDR1 SQVTM and CDR2 ANQGSEA come from the germline V gene. The CDR3 covers 15 residues. These data are taken from a study of HIV-infected patients and healthy controls. Whole blood was used without fractionation, so all unsorted peripheral T cells were included. General study points: Compared with untreated HIV+ repertoires, healthy controls showed roughly threefold more distinct CDR3s and higher Shannon diversity. Eight alpha and eight beta V genes differed significantly in mean usage between HIV-infected patients and controls. HIV+ repertoires were severely depleted of MAIT alpha-chain CDR3s, unlike healthy controls. The study did not determine the donors' HLA types.

Reverse transcription used approximately 500 ng RNA and constant-region primers for alpha and beta. Each of the alpha and beta chains got its own library through chain-specific third strand synthesis with indices. TCRdb recomputed calls from the 5' RACE reads with MiXCR, one row per CDR3 protein. The sample carries almost 25,000 distinct CDR3 sequences, more than 7.5% recorded once. Material for sequencing was blood. This sequence originates from an adult in good health. The chain couples TRBV29-1 to TRBJ2-5, with unresolved D. CDR3 region: CSAAHFRTSQETQYF. CDR3 in DNA: TGCAGCGCAGCACATTTTCGAACAAGTCAAGAGACCCAGTACTTC.